The present TCR beta chain was sequenced within a study of T cells in women clearing cervical HPV infection. Here immunoSEQ multiplex PCR was the method, and the copy in TCRdb shows in-frame clones only, minus some. The specimen's table records more than 30,000 clones. Details on this clone: Its antigen is unidentified. The read terminates 3 residues before the CDR3 end, so the remaining end is supplied by the germline J gene.

The CDR3 length is 14 residues. V gave up 4 bases and J gave up 6 bases, with 12 bases separating them. Germline assignment: CDR1 SGHTA and CDR2 FQGTGA. Cervical HPV DNA detected by MY09/MY11 PCR, typed by dot-blot. Whole-study results and caveats: Associations may precede or follow infection; HPV-specific or memory T cells were not isolated. TRBV6-7 abundance was lower in cases than controls (around 0.11% versus 0.15%).

This clonotype originated in a woman between 18 and 70 years old with a cervical HPV16 infection that either progressed to CIN3+ or cleared (not recorded which). The sequenced material came from blood buffy coat. V gene TRBV7-3 combines with J gene TRBJ2-2; D gene uncertain. This CDR3 reads CASSSGFAAGELFF. CDR3 bases read: TGTGCCAGCAGCTCTGGGTTCGCGGCCGGGGAG.